The present TCR beta chain was sequenced within a study of blood T cell repertoires in COVID-19. Background on the study: Acute-phase and convalescent COVID-19 samples originated in the United States, Italy and Spain. PBMCs, B-cell-depleted T cells, or T cells provided the cDNA or gDNA that made up the material.

As handled by the study authors: Estimation of nucleated cell counts was performed using reference gene primer amplification. The repertoire was sequenced with immunoSEQ multiplex PCR; TCRdb's copy has only in-frame clones and lacks some. V and J calls plus clone size are reproduced from that table; the DNA served to infer D and trimming. Of over 100,000 clones in the sample, more than 75% were seen once. The germline V and J ends were trimmed by 4 bases and 0 bases, with 15 bases remaining between them. The CDR3 has 16 amino acids. Germline V gene data show CDR1 as ENHRY and CDR2 as SYGVKD. The chain has TRBV10-3 and TRBJ1-1, with D possibly matching TRBD1 (5 bases). Sample: peripheral blood. The TCR sequence derives from a man aged 60 to 69 with active or convalescent COVID-19. The CDR3 reads CAISGSAKGLNTEAFF. CDR3 DNA sequence: TGTGCCATCAGTGGCTCGGCGAAGGGGTTGAACACTGAAGCTTTCTTT.